These 13 T cell receptor beta chains were sequenced from one sample in a study of Ad26.COV2.S vaccination and SARS-CoV-2 variants. The treatment denotes: over 15 received Ad26.COV2.S at low or high dose, single or two shots; about 5 received placebo; per-sample allocation not given. It was on day 63 after the first vaccine or placebo injection that samples were taken. Profiled with immunoSEQ multiplex PCR; TCRdb holds only in-frame clones, not every one. The data hold around 300,000 clones, with 90% observed a single time. The material was peripheral blood, obtained in a trial of Ad26.COV2.S vaccine versus placebo. These TCRs come from a person aged 18-60 years who received the Ad26.COV2.S COVID-19 vaccine or a placebo.

The chain joins TRBV6-5 to TRBJ2-7, with a weak D call TRBD2 (5 bases). Per germline, CDR1 MNHEY and CDR2 SVGAGI. The CDR3 contains 13 residues. V was shortened by 5 bases and J by 2 bases, with 10 bases between the two germline ends. The CDR3, as DNA: TGTGCCAGCAGTATAAGCGGAGCCTACGAGCAGTACGTC. Its translation is CASSISGAYEQYV.

The chain employs TRBV9 and TRBJ1-1, with no clear D. The ends were cut back, 2 bases at V and 1 base at J, with 6 bases in the middle. The CDR3 totals 13 residues. CDR1 SGDLS and CDR2 YYNGEE come from the germline V gene. CDR3 nucleotides: TGTGCCAGCAGCGTCCTGACGAACACTGAAGCTTTCTTT. Translated, it gives CASSVLTNTEAFF.

This clone was observed once. Other DNA sequences within the sample encode an identical CDR3. The CDR3 reads CASSLLGVGELFF. DNA of the CDR3: TGTGCCAGCAGCTTATTGGGGGTCGGGGAGCTGTTTTTT. The chain links TRBV7-9 to TRBJ2-2, with D perhaps being TRBD1 or TRBD2 (5 bases each). Germline lookup yields CDR1 SEHNR and CDR2 FQNEAQ (reference sequence). Trimming pared 2 bases from V and 7 bases from J, leaving 8 bases between. The CDR3 covers 13 residues.

The chain uses TRBV28 and TRBJ1-4; TRBD1 might be the D (5 bases). The CDR3 has 16 residues. V was shortened by 6 bases and J by 4 bases, with 18 bases between the two germline ends. Germline assignment: CDR1 MDHEN and CDR2 SYDVKM. The CDR3 nucleotides read TGTGCCAGCAGCCCGACGACAGCCTCGGGTAATGAAAAACTGTTTTTT. Its translation is CASSPTTASGNEKLFF.

The CDR3: CASSLSSRGSYGYTF. The CDR3, as DNA: TGTGCCAGCAGCTTATCATCCAGGGGATCCTATGGCTACACCTTC. The genes are TRBV7-9 and TRBJ1-2; the D gene is possibly TRBD1 (6 bases). The CDR3 length is 15 residues. Deletions cut 2 bases from V and 4 bases from J, with 14 bases between. Germline V gene sequence: CDR1 SEHNR, CDR2 FQNEAQ (reference sequence).

CDR3 DNA: TGTGCCAGCAGCGTGGGACAGGGAAGGGACGAGCAGTACTTC. This encodes CASSVGQGRDEQYF. V and J are TRBV9 and TRBJ2-7, with 9 positions matching TRBD1. Germline CDR1 SGDLS, CDR2 YYNGEE. The ends lost 2 bases at V and 5 bases at J; junction bases unmatched: 5. The CDR3 consists of 14 residues.

This chain joins TRBV6-5 and TRBJ1-1; 8 bases map to TRBD1. V shed 7 bases and J 12 bases; nucleotides not matched to a gene: 13. Per germline, CDR1 MNHEY and CDR2 SVGAGI. The CDR3 covers 13 residues. This CDR3 reads CASKMDRARETFF. The DNA for the CDR3 is TGTGCCAGCAAAATGGACAGGGCTAGAGAAACTTTCTTT.

The CDR3: CASGLLGQGGSPLHF. The CDR3 DNA sequence: TGTGCTAGTGGTTTGTTAGGACAGGGAGGTTCACCCCTCCACTTT. The chain couples TRBV12-5 to TRBJ1-6; 8 bases match TRBD1. This CDR3 contains 15 residues. V lost 2 bases and J lost 9; bases outside the gene matches: 6. CDR1 is LGHNT and CDR2 is FRNRAP in the germline V gene.

The gene calls are TRBV9 and TRBJ2-2; 8 positions match TRBD2. Germline V gene data show CDR1 as SGDLS and CDR2 as YYNGEE. V gave up 2 bases and J gave up 2 bases; unmatched junction bases: 2. The CDR3 totals 15 residues. This CDR3 is CASSVAGGNTGELFF. The CDR3 region has the DNA TGTGCCAGCAGCGTGGCGGGAGGAAACACCGGGGAGCTGTTTTTT.

This chain joins TRBV28 and TRBJ1-1; 7 bases fit TRBD1. V dropped 2 bases and J dropped 6; count of bases not matched to a gene: 3. This CDR3 has 13 amino acids. Germline assignment: CDR1 MDHEN and CDR2 SYDVKM. CDR3 bases: TGTGCCAGCAGTTTAAGGGGGCCGGCTGAAGCTTTCTTT. It is translated as CASSLRGPAEAFF.

The V call is TRBV12-3 or TRBV12-4, the J call TRBJ2-5, with D perhaps matching TRBD1 (6 bases). The ends were cut back, 3 bases at V and 5 bases at J, with 10 bases in the middle. The CDR3 loop spans 13 amino acids. The CDR3 loop reads CASSLEQGETQYF. The CDR3 DNA reads TGTGCCAGCAGTTTGGAACAGGGTGAGACCCAGTACTTC.

This clone was detected many times. The chain joins TRBV19 to TRBJ2-5; D tentatively fits TRBD1 or TRBD2 (6 bases each). The V gene lost 8 bases and the J gene lost 4 bases, with 14 bases spanning the gap. The CDR3 totals 13 residues. CDR1 and CDR2 (germline): LNHDA, SQIVND (reference sequence). CDR3 in amino acids: CASPGAMIETQYF. In nucleotides, the CDR3 is TGTGCCAGTCCGGGGGCAATGATAGAGACCCAGTACTTC.

This sequence joins TRBV29-1 and TRBJ2-5; D is unresolved. Looked up from germline, CDR1 is SQVTM and CDR2 is ANQGSEA. Trimming removed 4 bases from V and 4 bases from J, with 7 bases in between. The CDR3 totals 11 residues. The CDR3 DNA reads TGCAGCGTTGGATTGGGAGAGACCCAGTACTTC. The encoded protein is CSVGLGETQYF.